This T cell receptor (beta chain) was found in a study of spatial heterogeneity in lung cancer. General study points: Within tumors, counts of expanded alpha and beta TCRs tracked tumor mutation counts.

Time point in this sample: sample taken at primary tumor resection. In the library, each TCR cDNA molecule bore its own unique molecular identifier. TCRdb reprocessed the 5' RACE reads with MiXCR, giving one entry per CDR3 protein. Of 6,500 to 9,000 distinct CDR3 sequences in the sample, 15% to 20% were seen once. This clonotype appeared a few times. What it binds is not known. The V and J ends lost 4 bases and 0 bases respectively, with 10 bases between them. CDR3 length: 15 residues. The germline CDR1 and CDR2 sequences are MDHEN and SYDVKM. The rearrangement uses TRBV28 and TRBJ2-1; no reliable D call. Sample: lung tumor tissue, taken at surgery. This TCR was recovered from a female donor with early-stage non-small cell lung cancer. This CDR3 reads CASSWALSSYNEQFF. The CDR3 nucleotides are TGTGCCAGCAGTTGGGCTTTAAGCTCCTACAATGAGCAGTTCTTC.